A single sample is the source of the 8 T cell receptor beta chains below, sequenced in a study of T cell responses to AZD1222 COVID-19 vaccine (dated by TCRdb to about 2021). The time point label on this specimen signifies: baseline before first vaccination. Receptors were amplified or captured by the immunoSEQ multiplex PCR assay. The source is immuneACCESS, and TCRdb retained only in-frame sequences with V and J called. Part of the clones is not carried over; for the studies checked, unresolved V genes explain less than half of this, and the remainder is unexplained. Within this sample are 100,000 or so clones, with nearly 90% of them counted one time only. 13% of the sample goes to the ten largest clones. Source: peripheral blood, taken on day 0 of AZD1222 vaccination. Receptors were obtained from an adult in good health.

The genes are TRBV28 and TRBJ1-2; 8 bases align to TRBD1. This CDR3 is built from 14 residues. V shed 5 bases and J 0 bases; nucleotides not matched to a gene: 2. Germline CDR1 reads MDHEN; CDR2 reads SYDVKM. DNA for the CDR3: TGTGCCAGCAGTGGGACAGGTACTAACTATGGCTACACCTTC. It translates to CASSGTGTNYGYTF.

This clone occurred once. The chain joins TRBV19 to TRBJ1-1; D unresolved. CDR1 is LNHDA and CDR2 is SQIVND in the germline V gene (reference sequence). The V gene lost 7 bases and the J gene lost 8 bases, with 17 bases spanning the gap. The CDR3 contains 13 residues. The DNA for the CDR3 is TGTGCCAGTAACGGTCGTTGGGAAGCAGAAGCTTTCTTT. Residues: CASNGRWEAEAFF.

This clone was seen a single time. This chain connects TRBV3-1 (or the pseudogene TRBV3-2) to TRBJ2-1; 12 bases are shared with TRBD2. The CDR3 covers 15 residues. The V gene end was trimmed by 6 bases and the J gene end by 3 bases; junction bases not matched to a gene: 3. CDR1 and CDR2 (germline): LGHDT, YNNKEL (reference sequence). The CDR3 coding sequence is TGTGCCAGCAGACTAGCGGGGGGCATCTACAATGAGCAGTTCTTC. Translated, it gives CASRLAGGIYNEQFF.

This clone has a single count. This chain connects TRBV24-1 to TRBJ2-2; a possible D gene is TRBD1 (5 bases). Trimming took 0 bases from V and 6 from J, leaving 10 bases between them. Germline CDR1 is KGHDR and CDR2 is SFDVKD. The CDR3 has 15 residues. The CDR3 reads CATSDLSRDAGELFF. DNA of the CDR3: TGTGCCACCAGTGATTTGAGCAGGGATGCCGGGGAGCTGTTTTTT.

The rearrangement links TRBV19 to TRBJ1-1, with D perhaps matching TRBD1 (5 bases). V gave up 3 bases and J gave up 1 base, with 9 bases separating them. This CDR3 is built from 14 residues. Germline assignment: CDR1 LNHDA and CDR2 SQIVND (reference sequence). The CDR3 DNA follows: TGTGCCAGTAGTATCGGGGGGAGGAACACTGAAGCTTTCTTT. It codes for CASSIGGRNTEAFF.

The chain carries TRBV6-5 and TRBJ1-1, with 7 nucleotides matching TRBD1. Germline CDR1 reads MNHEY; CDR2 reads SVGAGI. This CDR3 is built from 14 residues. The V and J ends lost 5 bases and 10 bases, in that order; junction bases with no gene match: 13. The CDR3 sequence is CASSPPGRGLGAFF. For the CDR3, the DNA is TGTGCCAGCAGTCCCCCGGGGAGGGGGCTGGGAGCTTTCTTT.

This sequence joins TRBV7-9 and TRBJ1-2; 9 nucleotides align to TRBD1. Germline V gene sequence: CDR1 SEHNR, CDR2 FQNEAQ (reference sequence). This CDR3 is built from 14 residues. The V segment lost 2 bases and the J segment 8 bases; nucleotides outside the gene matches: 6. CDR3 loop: CASSLLQGAGGYTF. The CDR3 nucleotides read TGTGCCAGCAGCTTATTACAGGGGGCAGGAGGCTACACCTTC.

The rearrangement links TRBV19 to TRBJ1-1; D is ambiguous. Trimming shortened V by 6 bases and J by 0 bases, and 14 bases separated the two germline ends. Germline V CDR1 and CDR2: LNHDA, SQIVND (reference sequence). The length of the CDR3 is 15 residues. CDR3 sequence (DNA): TGTGCCAGTAGCCCCGGGCGTCTGGTGAACACTGAAGCTTTCTTT. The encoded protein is CASSPGRLVNTEAFF.